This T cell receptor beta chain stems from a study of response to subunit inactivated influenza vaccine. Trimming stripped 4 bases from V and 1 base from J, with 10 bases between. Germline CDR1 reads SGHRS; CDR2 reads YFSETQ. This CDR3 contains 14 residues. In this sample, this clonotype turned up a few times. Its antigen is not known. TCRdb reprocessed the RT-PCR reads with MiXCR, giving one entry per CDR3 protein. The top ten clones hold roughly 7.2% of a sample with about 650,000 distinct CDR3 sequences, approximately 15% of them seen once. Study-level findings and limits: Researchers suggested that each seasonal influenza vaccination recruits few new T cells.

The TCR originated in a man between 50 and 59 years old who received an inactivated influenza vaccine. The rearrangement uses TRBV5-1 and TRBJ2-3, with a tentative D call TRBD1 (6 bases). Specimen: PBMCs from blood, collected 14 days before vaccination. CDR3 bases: TGCGCCAGCAGCCAGGGGTACGGCACAGATACGCAGTATTTT. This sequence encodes CASSQGYGTDTQYF. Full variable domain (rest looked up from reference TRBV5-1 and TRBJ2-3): KAGVTQTPRYLIKTRGQQVTLSCSPISGHRSVSWYQQTPGQGLQFLFEYFSETQRNKGNFPGRFSGRQFSNSRSEMNVSTLELGDSALYLCASSQGYGTDTQYFGPGTRLTVL.